This entry features one T cell receptor beta chain sequence. Its antigen is not identified. The source of the sample is a study of shared clonotypes between healthy human individuals. Regarding the study as a whole: Approximately 4.6% of naive CD4 clonotypes were common to a few donors.

It was CD45RO-negative cells, positively selected for CCR7, that made up naive CD8 cells, with terminally differentiated effector memory CD45RA+ cells excluded. CDR1 is SGDLS and CDR2 is YYNGEE in the germline V gene. V lost 4 bases and J lost 1; bases outside the gene matches: 5. This CDR3 contains 16 residues. The repertoire was sequenced with immunoSEQ multiplex PCR; TCRdb's copy has only in-frame clones and lacks some. Of more than 2 million clones in the sample, about 95% were seen once. The sample taken for sequencing was naive CD8+ T cells sorted from blood. The chain joins TRBV9 to TRBJ2-3, with 11 bases lining up with TRBD2. This clonotype was sampled from a man aged 18 to 29 in good health. In nucleotides, the CDR3 is TGTGCCAGCAGCAGCCTAGCGGGGGGCCGCACAGATACGCAGTATTTT. This translates into CASSSLAGGRTDTQYF.